This T cell receptor (beta chain) was identified in a study of blood T cell repertoires in COVID-19. For the study at large: Acute-phase and convalescent COVID-19 samples originated in the United States, Italy and Spain. T cells, B-cell-depleted T cells, or PBMCs provided the cDNA or gDNA that served as material.

Authors' processing steps: Estimation of nucleated cell counts was performed using reference gene primer amplification. Clones were sequenced by immunoSEQ multiplex PCR, and TCRdb holds only the in-frame ones, with some missing. V, J and clone size were drawn from that table, and D and trimming were deduced from the DNA. The sample yields some 250,000 clones, about 88% seen once. The ends were cut back, 4 bases at V and 4 bases at J, with 5 bases in the middle. Germline V gives CDR1 MDHEN, CDR2 SYDVKM. The CDR3 has 12 residues. The sample consisted of peripheral blood. The chain links TRBV28 to TRBJ2-1; D is unclear. This TCR was sampled from a woman aged 40 to 55 who had recovered from COVID-19. The CDR3 bases are TGTGCCAGCAGTTCCCGGTACAATGAGCAGTTCTTC. Translating gives CASSSRYNEQFF.